This T cell receptor beta chain stems from a study of cytomegalovirus exposure and HLA in healthy donors. About the study: An earlier analysis found 100 million or so unique TCR beta sequences from around 180 million T cells. Falling in the Caucasian-associated ancestry cluster were about four fifths of under 450 genotyped donors. Points from the study as a whole: Indistinguishability led to the exclusion of some V segments, TRBV6-2 and TRBV6-3 included. As a later analysis showed, a missense DCLRE1C variant was linked to trimming of TCR beta V- and J-genes.

The CDR3 length is 15 residues. Trimming cost V 2 bases and J 11 bases; bases outside gene matches: 13. CDR1 MGHDK and CDR2 SYGVNS come from the germline V gene. As concerns this clone: Its antigen remains unidentified.

Both 60 Vbeta primers and 13 Jbeta primers went into the PCR. The table came from immunoSEQ multiplex PCR; TCRdb's copy has only in-frame clones and leaves some out. In all, the sample yields tens of thousands of clones. This receptor was taken from a man between 18 and 29 years old in good health and CMV-seropositive. The V and J genes are TRBV25-1 and TRBJ2-5, with 8 bases aligning to TRBD1. Sequences were obtained from PBMCs. For the CDR3, the DNA is TGTGCCAGCAGTGAAGGCACAGGGGGTGACCATGAGCAGTACTTC. This codes for CASSEGTGGDHEQYF.